A single sample gave rise to the 18 T cell receptor beta chains below, sequenced in a study of blood T cell repertoires in COVID-19. Generated by immunoSEQ multiplex PCR, the TCRdb table keeps only in-frame clones and is missing some. This sample has 130,000 to 150,000 clones, with approximately 80% found just once. Sequences were obtained from peripheral blood. Source of these receptors: a human donor in a cohort sampled during active COVID-19.

J is TRBJ2-2 and V is TRBV6-6, with a possible D match to TRBD1 (5 bases). Germline CDR1 and CDR2: MNHNY and SVGAGI (reference sequence). V was cut by 6 bases and J by 7 bases, with 12 bases left in between. CDR3 length: 13 amino acids. CDR3 in DNA: TGTGCCAGCAGCTTGACAGAGCTCGGGGAGCTGTTTTTT. The encoded protein is CASSLTELGELFF.

The V gene is TRBV12-3 or TRBV12-4, the J gene TRBJ1-2; D might be TRBD1 (6 bases). The length of the CDR3 is 11 residues. Trimming took 8 bases from V and 7 from J, leaving 11 bases between them. This chain's CDR3 is CASGAGAGYTF. The CDR3 nucleotides are TGTGCCAGCGGAGCAGGGGCTGGCTACACCTTC.

V is TRBV11-3 and J is TRBJ1-4, with D possibly TRBD1 on 5 matching bases. The CDR3 contains 15 residues. The V gene lost 4 bases and the J gene lost 3 bases, with 12 bases spanning the gap. Germline lookup yields CDR1 SGHNT and CDR2 YENEEA. In DNA, the CDR3 is TGTGCCAGCAGCTCCTCAGGGAGGGCTAATGAAAAACTGTTTTTT. Translated: CASSSSGRANEKLFF.

This clone has ten or more counts. Here the CDR3 DNA reads TGTGCCAGCAGCCCTTGGACAGGGGGGAATGAGCAGTTCTTC. Its protein product is CASSPWTGGNEQFF. The rearrangement joins TRBV7-9 to TRBJ2-1; 10 nucleotides agree with TRBD1. Looked up from germline, CDR1 is SEHNR and CDR2 is FQNEAQ (reference sequence). The ends lost 5 bases at V and 7 bases at J; junction bases unmatched: 5. The CDR3 runs to 14 residues.

The chain recombines TRBV4-3 with TRBJ2-5; possibly TRBD2 for D (6 bases). This CDR3 contains 15 residues. The V gene's germline CDR1 is LGHNA and CDR2 YSLEER. Trimming stripped 2 bases from V and 5 bases from J, with 15 bases between. The CDR3 reads CASSQNQGGAETQYF. The CDR3 region has the DNA TGCGCCAGCAGCCAAAATCAGGGAGGAGCGGAGACCCAGTACTTC.

About this clone: At the DNA level, this CDR3 is encoded by other sequences in the same sample as well. The chain has TRBV5-1 and TRBJ1-6, with a weak D call TRBD1 (6 bases). Germline assignment: CDR1 SGHRS and CDR2 YFSETQ. The CDR3 consists of 14 residues. V lost 0 bases and J lost 7, with 8 bases in between. CDR3 amino acids: CASSLEQGNSPLHF. CDR3 DNA sequence: TGCGCCAGCAGCTTGGAGCAGGGGAATTCACCCCTCCACTTT.

V is TRBV30 and J is TRBJ1-5; D might be TRBD1 (5 bases). The CDR3 is 14 residues long. CDR1 and CDR2 from the germline V gene are GTSNPN and SVGIG (reference sequence). Trimming stripped 6 bases from V and 4 bases from J, with 16 bases between. In DNA, the CDR3 is TGTGCCTGCCACGCGGAGGAGGGGAATCAGCCCCAGCATTTT. Residues: CACHAEEGNQPQHF.

The V and J genes are TRBV9 and TRBJ1-2; D possibly corresponds to TRBD1 (6 bases). The CDR3 sequence is 15 residues long. V was clipped by 0 bases and J by 4 bases, with 13 bases between them. Germline CDR1 SGDLS, CDR2 YYNGEE. The CDR3 is CASSVAPGVSYGYTF. In DNA, the CDR3 is TGTGCCAGCAGCGTAGCCCCAGGGGTGTCCTATGGCTACACCTTC.

In its sample, this clone was seen a few times. CDR3 sequence reads: CSVLPGSMNTEAFF. In DNA form, the CDR3 reads TGCAGCGTTCTCCCCGGGAGCATGAACACTGAAGCTTTCTTT. The genes are TRBV29-1 and TRBJ1-1; D not resolved. The CDR3 loop spans 14 amino acids. V was trimmed by 5 bases and J by 0 bases, leaving 13 bases between them. The V gene's germline CDR1 is SQVTM and CDR2 ANQGSEA.

A word on this clone: Other DNA sequences from this sample encode an identical CDR3 as well. The rearrangement uses TRBV20-1 and TRBJ2-7; 7 bases fit TRBD1. The CDR3 covers 11 residues. The junction had 3 bases not matched to a gene; V was cut back by 6 bases and J by 4 bases. CDR1 DFQATT and CDR2 SNEGSKA come from the germline V gene (reference sequence). CDR3 loop: CSARQGYEQYF. CDR3 DNA: TGCAGTGCCCGACAGGGTTACGAGCAGTACTTC.

Here the CDR3 DNA reads TGTGTCAGAAGCACCCAGGGGCGAGGAGAGACCCAGTACTTC. Protein sequence: CVRSTQGRGETQYF. The chain uses TRBV7-5 and TRBJ2-5; the table's D gene call, TRBD1, was not cross checked with the DNA. TRBV7-5 is classified as a pseudogene. The CDR3 is made up of 14 amino acids.

This chain connects TRBV11-3 to TRBJ2-1; no clear D gene. The CDR3 runs 14 residues. Trimming took off 5 bases at V and 5 bases at J, with 13 bases between the two ends. Germline loops: CDR1 SGHNT, CDR2 YENEEA. DNA for the CDR3: TGTGCCAGCAGCGTTCAAGATGAGCACAATGAGCAGTTCTTC. Translating gives CASSVQDEHNEQFF.

This chain joins TRBV5-4 and TRBJ2-6, with D maybe TRBD2 (5 bases). CDR3 length equals 17 residues. Trimming cost V 0 bases and J 0 bases, with 10 bases left between them. Germline V gives CDR1 SGHNT, CDR2 YYREEE (reference sequence). The CDR3 coding sequence is TGTGCCAGCAGCTTGGACGGGATATCCTCTGGGGCCAACGTCCTGACTTTC. Translation gives CASSLDGISSGANVLTF.

The chain couples TRBV28 to TRBJ1-4; unclear D gene. The germline gives CDR1 MDHEN, CDR2 SYDVKM. V lost 0 bases, J lost 6 bases, and 5 bases lay in between. The CDR3 covers 13 residues. The CDR3, as DNA: TGTGCCAGCAGTTTATGGCAGTATGAAAAACTGTTTTTT. Translating gives CASSLWQYEKLFF.

V gene TRBV4-1 combines with J gene TRBJ2-1, with 11 bases that match TRBD2. V was pared by 1 base and J by 8 bases, with 7 bases of the junction left unmatched. CDR3 length: 16 residues. Germline values: CDR1 MGHRA, CDR2 YSYEKL. The DNA for the CDR3 is TGCGCCAGCAGCCAAGGTCTAGCGGGGGGTATGTATGAGCAGTTCTTC. Its protein is CASSQGLAGGMYEQFF.

The rearrangement links TRBV7-8 to TRBJ1-5; TRBD1 might be the D (5 bases). Germline V gene sequence: CDR1 SGHVS, CDR2 FQNEAQ. This CDR3 is built from 15 residues. Between the trimmed V and J ends, which lost 5 bases and 4 bases, there was a span of 15 bases. This chain's CDR3 is CASSPLGGPNQPQHF. In DNA form, the CDR3 reads TGTGCCAGCAGCCCCCTCGGGGGACCGAATCAGCCCCAGCATTTT.

CDR3 DNA: TGTGCCAGTAGTGGGGCAGGGGGCGCCTACAATGAGCAGTTCTTC. It codes for CASSGAGGAYNEQFF. J is TRBJ2-1 and V is TRBV19; 8 bases fit TRBD1. The germline V gene has CDR1 LNHDA and CDR2 SQIVND (reference sequence). With 5 bases clipped from V and 2 bases from J, the junction kept 5 bases outside the gene matches. CDR3 length: 15 residues.

This chain uses TRBV5-4 with TRBJ1-1; D gene ambiguous. The CDR3 contains 13 residues. V shed 4 bases and J shed 8 bases, with 15 bases lying between them. The germline gives CDR1 SGHNT, CDR2 YYREEE (reference sequence). DNA for the CDR3: TGTGCCAGCAGCCCTGCGGGCGCCGACGAAGCTTTCTTT. It codes for CASSPAGADEAFF.